This entry is about one T cell receptor (beta chain). As yet, its antigen is unknown. This sample was included in a study of CD8 T cells in Susac syndrome. Study summary: More than 5 sequenced Susac syndrome patients had clinically active disease, while fewer than 10 were in remission.

Germline values: CDR1 SGHTA, CDR2 FQGNSA. This CDR3 spans 14 amino acids. Trimming cost V 8 bases and J 7 bases; bases outside gene matches: 12. Study-wide results and limits: An acknowledgment was made by the study that its TCR sequencing and HLA analysis involved relatively few individuals.

Reverse transcription used about 0.5 to 1 ug RNA and random hexamers. A single record per CDR3 protein comes from TCRdb applying MiXCR to the immunoSEQ multiplex PCR reads. Of roughly 160,000 distinct CDR3 sequences listed, 90% to 96% were seen once; the top ten hold around 0.13%. This rearrangement joins TRBV7-2 to TRBJ2-5, with 8 bases fitting TRBD2. The sequencing sample was made of CD4+ T cells from PBMCs. The receptor was derived from a human donor with Susac syndrome. The CDR3: CASAQGWSGGTQYF. The CDR3 DNA reads as TGTGCCAGCGCCCAAGGGTGGAGCGGGGGGACCCAGTACTTC.